The following is a T cell receptor (beta chain) sequence with its context. The CDR3 extends over 15 amino acids. The germline V gene encodes CDR1 GTSNPN and CDR2 SVGIG (reference sequence). V was clipped by 0 bases and J by 1 base, with 12 bases between them. This record belongs to a study of blood T cell repertoires in COVID-19. About the study: The study drew acute and convalescent COVID-19 samples from the United States, Italy and Spain. In each case, the material was cDNA or gDNA derived from T cells, B-cell-depleted T cells, or PBMCs.

Authors' analysis steps: Reference gene primer amplification gave nucleated cell count estimates. The method was immunoSEQ multiplex PCR; TCRdb's version includes in-frame clones alone and lacks a portion of them. That table supplies the V and J calls and clone size; D and trimming were determined from the DNA. The table includes approximately 160,000 clones, 84% detected once. Sequencing was performed on peripheral blood. The source of this sequence is a woman aged 50 to 65 in a cohort sampled during active or convalescent COVID-19. This chain joins TRBV30 and TRBJ1-1, with no clear D. This chain's CDR3 is CAWSVQALGNTEAFF. DNA for the CDR3: TGTGCCTGGAGTGTGCAAGCACTTGGGAACACTGAAGCTTTCTTT.